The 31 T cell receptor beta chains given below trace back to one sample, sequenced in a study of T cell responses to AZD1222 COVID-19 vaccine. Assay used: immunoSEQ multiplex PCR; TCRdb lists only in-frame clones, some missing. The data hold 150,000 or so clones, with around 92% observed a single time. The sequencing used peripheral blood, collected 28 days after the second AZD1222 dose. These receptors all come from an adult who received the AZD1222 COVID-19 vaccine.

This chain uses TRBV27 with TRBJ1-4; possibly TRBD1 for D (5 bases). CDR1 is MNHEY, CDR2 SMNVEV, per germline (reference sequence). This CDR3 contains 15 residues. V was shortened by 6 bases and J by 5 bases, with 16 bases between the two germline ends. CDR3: CASRSLDRGNEKLFF. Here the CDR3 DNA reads TGTGCCAGCAGATCCCTAGACAGAGGAAATGAAAAACTGTTTTTT.

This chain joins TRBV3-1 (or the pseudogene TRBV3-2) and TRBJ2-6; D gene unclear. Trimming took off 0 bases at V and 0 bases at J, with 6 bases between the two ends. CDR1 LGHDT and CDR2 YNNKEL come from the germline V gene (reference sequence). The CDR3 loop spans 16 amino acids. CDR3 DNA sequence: TGTGCCAGCAGCCAAGATAAGGCCTCTGGGGCCAACGTCCTGACTTTC. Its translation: CASSQDKASGANVLTF.

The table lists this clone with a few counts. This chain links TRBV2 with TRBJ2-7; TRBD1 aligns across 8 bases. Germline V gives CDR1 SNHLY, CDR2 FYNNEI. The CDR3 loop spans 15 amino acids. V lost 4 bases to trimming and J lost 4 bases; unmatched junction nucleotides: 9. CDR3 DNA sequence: TGTGCCAGCAGTGTTGCAGGGGGCCGGTGGTACGAGCAGTACTTC. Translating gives CASSVAGGRWYEQYF.

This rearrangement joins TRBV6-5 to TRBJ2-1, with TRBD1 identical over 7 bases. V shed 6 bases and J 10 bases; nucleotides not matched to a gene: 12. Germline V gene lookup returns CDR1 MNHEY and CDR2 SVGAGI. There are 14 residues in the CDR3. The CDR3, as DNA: TGTGCCAGCAGGCCAAAATACAGGGGTAGGGAGCAGTTCTTC. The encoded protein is CASRPKYRGREQFF.

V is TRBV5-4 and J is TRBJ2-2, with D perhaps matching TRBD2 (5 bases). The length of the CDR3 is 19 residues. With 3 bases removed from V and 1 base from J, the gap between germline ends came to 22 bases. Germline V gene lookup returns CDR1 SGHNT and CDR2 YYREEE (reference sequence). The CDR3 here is CASSSGFHPFGQNTGELFF. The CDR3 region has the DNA TGTGCCAGCAGCTCGGGGTTCCACCCGTTTGGGCAGAACACCGGGGAGCTGTTTTTT.

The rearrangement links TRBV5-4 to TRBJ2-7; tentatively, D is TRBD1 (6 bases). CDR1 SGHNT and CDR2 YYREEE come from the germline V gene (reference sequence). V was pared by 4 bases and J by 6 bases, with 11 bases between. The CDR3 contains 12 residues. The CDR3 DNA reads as TGTGCCAGCAGCGAGGACAGTTCCGAGCAGTACTTC. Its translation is CASSEDSSEQYF. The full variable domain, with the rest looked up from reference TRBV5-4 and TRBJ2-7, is ETGVTQSPTHLIKTRGQQVTLRCSSQSGHNTVSWYQQALGQGPQFIFQYYREEENGRGNFPPRFSGLQFPNYSSELNVNALELDDSALYLCASSEDSSEQYFGPGTRLTVT.

CDR3 loop: CAWTRPGAGNTIYF. The CDR3 coding sequence is TGTGCCTGGACCCGACCGGGAGCTGGAAACACCATATATTTT. The chain has TRBV30 and TRBJ1-3; D not certain. In germline, CDR1 is GTSNPN, CDR2 SVGIG (reference sequence). Trimming removed 4 bases at V and 2 bases at J, with 12 bases between. The CDR3 has 14 residues.

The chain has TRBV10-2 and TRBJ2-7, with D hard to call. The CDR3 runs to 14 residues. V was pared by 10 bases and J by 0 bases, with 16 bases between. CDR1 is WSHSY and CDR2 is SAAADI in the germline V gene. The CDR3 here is CATWTGLSSYEQYF. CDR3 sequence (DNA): TGCGCCACCTGGACGGGCCTAAGCTCCTACGAGCAGTACTTC.

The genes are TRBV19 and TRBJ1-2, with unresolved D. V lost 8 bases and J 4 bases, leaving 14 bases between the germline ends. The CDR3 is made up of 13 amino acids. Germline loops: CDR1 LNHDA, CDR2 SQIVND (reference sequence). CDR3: CASATGGSYGYTF. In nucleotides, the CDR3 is TGTGCCAGTGCTACCGGTGGGAGCTATGGCTACACCTTC. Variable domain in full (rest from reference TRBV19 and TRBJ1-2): DGGITQSPKYLFRKEGQNVTLSCEQNLNHDAMYWYRQDPGQGLRLIYYSQIVNDFQKGDIAEGYSVSREKKESFPLTVTSAQKNPTAFYLCASATGGSYGYTFGSGTRLTVV.

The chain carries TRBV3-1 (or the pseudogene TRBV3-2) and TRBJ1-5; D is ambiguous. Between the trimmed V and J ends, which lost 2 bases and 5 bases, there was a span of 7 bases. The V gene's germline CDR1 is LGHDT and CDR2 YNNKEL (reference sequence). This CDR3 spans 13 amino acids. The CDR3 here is CASSQNWDQPQHF. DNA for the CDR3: TGTGCCAGCAGCCAAAATTGGGATCAGCCCCAGCATTTT.

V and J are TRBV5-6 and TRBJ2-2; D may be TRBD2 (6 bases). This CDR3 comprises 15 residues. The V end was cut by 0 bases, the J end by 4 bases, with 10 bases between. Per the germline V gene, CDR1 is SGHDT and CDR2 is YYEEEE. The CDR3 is CASSLGGGPTGELFF. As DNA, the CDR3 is TGTGCCAGCAGCTTGGGGGGAGGACCCACCGGGGAGCTGTTTTTT. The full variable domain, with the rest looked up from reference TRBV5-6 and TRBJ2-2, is DAGVTQSPTHLIKTRGQQVTLRCSPKSGHDTVSWYQQALGQGPQFIFQYYEEEERQRGNFPDRFSGHQFPNYSSELNVNALLLGDSALYLCASSLGGGPTGELFFGEGSRLTVL.

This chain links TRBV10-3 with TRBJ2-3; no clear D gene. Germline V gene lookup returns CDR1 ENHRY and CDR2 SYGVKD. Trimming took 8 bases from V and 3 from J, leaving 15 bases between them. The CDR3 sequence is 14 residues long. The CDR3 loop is CAIGERLLTDTQYF. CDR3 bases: TGTGCCATCGGAGAGCGATTATTGACAGATACGCAGTATTTT.

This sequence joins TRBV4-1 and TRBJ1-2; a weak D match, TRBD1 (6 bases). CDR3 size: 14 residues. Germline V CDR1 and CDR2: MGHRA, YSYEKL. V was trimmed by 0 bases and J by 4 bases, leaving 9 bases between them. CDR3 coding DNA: TGCGCCAGCAGCCAAGAAGGCAGGGGCTATGGCTACACCTTC. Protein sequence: CASSQEGRGYGYTF.

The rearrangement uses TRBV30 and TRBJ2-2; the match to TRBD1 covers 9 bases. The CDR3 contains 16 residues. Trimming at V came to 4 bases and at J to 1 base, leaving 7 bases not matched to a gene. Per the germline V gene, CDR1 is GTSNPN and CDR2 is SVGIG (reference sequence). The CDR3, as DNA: TGTGCCTGGACCCGGGACAGGGTGGGGAACACCGGGGAGCTGTTTTTT. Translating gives CAWTRDRVGNTGELFF.

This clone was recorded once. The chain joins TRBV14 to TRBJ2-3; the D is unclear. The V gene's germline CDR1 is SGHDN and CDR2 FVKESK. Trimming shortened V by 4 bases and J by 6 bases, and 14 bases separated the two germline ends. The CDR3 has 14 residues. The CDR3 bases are TGTGCCAGCAGCCGTACTGTTCTGAGGGATACGCAGTATTTT. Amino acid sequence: CASSRTVLRDTQYF.

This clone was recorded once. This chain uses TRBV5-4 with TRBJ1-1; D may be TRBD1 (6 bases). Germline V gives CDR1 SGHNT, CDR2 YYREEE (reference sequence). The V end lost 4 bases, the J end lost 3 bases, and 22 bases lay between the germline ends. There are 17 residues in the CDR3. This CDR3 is CASSKDPGSNRDTEAFF. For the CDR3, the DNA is TGTGCCAGCAGCAAAGACCCCGGGAGCAACAGGGACACTGAAGCTTTCTTT. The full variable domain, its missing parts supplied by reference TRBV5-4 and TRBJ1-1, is ETGVTQSPTHLIKTRGQQVTLRCSSQSGHNTVSWYQQALGQGPQFIFQYYREEENGRGNFPPRFSGLQFPNYSSELNVNALELDDSALYLCASSKDPGSNRDTEAFFGQGTRLTVV.

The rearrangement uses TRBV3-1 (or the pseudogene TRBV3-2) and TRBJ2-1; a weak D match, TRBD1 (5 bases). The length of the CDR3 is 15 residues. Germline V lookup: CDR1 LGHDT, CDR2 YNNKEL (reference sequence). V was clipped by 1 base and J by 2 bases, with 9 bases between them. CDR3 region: CASSQGPRAYNEQFF. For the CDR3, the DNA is TGTGCCAGCAGCCAAGGGCCCAGGGCCTACAATGAGCAGTTCTTC.

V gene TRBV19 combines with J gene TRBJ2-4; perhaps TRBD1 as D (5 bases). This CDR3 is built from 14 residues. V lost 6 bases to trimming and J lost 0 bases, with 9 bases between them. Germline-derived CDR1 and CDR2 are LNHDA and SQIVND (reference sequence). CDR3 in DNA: TGTGCCAGTAGGCAAGGGGTAGCCAAAAACATTCAGTACTTC. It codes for CASRQGVAKNIQYF.

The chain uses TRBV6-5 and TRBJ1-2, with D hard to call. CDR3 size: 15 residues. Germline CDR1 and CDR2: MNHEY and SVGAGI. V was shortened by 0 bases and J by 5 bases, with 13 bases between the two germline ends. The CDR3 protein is CASSYSPGGRYGYTF. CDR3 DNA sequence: TGTGCCAGCAGTTACTCCCCGGGAGGGAGGTATGGCTACACCTTC.

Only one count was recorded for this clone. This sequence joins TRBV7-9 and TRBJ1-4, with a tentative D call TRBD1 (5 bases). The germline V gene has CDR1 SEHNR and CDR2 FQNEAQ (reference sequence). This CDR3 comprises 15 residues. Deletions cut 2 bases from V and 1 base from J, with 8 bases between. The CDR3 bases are TGTGCCAGCAGCTTACGGGGGGGAACTAATGAAAAACTGTTTTTT. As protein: CASSLRGGTNEKLFF.

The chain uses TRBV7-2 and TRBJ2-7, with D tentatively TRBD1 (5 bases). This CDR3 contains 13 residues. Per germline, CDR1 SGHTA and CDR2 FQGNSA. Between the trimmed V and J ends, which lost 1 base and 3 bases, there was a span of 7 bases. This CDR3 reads CASSLGTGYEQYF. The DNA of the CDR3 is TGTGCCAGCAGCTTAGGCACAGGCTACGAGCAGTACTTC.

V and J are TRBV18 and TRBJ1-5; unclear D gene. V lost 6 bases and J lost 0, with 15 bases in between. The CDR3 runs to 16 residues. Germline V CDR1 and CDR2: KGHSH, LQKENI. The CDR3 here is CASSDQSVVSNQPQHF. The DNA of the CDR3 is TGTGCCAGCTCCGACCAATCCGTAGTTAGCAATCAGCCCCAGCATTTT.

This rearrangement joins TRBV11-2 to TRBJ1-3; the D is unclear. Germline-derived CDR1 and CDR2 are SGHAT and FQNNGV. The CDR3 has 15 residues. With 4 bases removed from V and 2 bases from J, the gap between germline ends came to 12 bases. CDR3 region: CASSSGGSAGNTIYF. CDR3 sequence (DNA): TGTGCCAGCAGCTCGGGAGGTTCAGCTGGAAACACCATATATTTT.

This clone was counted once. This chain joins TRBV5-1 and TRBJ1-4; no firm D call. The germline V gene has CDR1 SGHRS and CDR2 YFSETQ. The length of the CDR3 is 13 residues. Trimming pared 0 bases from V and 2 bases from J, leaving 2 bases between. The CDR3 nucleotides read TGCGCCAGCAGCTTGGTCACTAATGAAAAACTGTTTTTT. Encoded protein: CASSLVTNEKLFF.

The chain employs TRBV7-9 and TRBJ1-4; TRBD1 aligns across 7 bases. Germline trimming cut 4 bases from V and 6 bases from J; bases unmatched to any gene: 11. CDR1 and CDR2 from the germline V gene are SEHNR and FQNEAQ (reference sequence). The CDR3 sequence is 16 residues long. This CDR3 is CASSSKVSGQHEKLFF. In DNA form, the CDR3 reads TGTGCCAGCAGCTCGAAGGTGTCGGGACAGCATGAAAAACTGTTTTTT. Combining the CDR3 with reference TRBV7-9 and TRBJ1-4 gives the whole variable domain DTGVSQNPRHKITKRGQNVTFRCDPISEHNRLYWYRQTLGQGPEFLTYFQNEAQLEKSRLLSDRFSAERPKGSFSTLEIQRTEQGDSAMYLCASSSKVSGQHEKLFFGSGTQLSVL.

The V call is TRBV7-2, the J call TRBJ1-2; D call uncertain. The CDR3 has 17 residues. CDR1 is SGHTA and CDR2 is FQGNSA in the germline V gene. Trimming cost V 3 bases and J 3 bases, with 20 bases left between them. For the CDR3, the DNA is TGTGCCAGCAGCTTCATCGGACGGCTCCATTCATACTATGGCTACACCTTC. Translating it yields CASSFIGRLHSYYGYTF.

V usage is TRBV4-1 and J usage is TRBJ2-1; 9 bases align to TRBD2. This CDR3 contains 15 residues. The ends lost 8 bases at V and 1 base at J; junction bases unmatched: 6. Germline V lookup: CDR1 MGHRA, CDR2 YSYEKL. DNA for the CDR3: TGCGCCAGCGGAATAGCGGGGGCATCCTACAATGAGCAGTTCTTC. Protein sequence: CASGIAGASYNEQFF.

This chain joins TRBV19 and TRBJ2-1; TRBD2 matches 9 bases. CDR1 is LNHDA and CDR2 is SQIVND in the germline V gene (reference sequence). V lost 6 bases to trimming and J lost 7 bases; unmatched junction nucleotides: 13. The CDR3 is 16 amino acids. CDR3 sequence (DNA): TGTGCCAGTAGACCTCGCTCCAGCGGGGGGATGAATGAGCAGTTCTTC. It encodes CASRPRSSGGMNEQFF.

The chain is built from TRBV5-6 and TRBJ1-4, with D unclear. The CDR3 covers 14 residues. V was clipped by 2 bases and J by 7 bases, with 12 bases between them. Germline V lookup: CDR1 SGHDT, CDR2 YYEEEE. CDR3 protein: CASSFQGPGEKLFF. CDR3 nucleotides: TGTGCCAGCAGCTTTCAAGGGCCCGGTGAAAAACTGTTTTTT.

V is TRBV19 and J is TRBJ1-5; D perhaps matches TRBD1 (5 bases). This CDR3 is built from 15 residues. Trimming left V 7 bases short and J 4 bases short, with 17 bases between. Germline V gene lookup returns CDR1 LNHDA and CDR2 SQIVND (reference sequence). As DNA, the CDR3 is TGTGCCAGTACCCTGGTGGGCAGGGTGAATCAGCCCCAGCATTTT. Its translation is CASTLVGRVNQPQHF. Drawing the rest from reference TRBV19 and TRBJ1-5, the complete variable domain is DGGITQSPKYLFRKEGQNVTLSCEQNLNHDAMYWYRQDPGQGLRLIYYSQIVNDFQKGDIAEGYSVSREKKESFPLTVTSAQKNPTAFYLCASTLVGRVNQPQHFGDGTRLSIL.

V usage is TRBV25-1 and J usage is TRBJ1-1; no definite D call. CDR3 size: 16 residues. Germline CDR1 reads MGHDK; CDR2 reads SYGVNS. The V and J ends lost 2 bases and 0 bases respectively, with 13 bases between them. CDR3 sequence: CASSEDDPEMNTEAFF. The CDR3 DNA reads TGTGCCAGCAGTGAAGACGATCCTGAAATGAACACTGAAGCTTTCTTT. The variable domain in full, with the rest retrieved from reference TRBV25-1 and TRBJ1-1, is EADIYQTPRYLVIGTGKKITLECSQTMGHDKMYWYQQDPGMELHLIHYSYGVNSTEKGDLSSESTVSRIRTEHFPLTLESARPSHTSQYLCASSEDDPEMNTEAFFGQGTRLTVV.